Listed below are T cell receptor beta chains from one sample, sequenced in a study of early T cells in non-severe SARS-CoV-2 infection. TCRdb reprocessed the 5' RACE reads via MiXCR and lists one record per CDR3 protein. The sample has roughly 99,000 distinct CDR3 sequences; about 12% are singletons. The specimen was whole blood, collected at baseline. Every receptor here comes from an adult who was a healthcare worker with PCR-confirmed SARS-CoV-2 infection or an uninfected control (not recorded which). The CDR3 runs from the conserved cysteine through the conserved F or W. Fields, in order: J gene, V gene, CDR3 protein.

TRBJ1-1	TRBV20-1	CSASAPSFGRAFF
TRBJ1-6	TRBV12-3/TRBV12-4	CASSQLQEYNSPLHF
TRBJ2-7	TRBV3-1	CASSQVGLAGSEQYF
TRBJ1-1	TRBV21-1	CASSKRCWEAFF
TRBJ1-1	TRBV5-1	CASSLEAGNTEAFF
TRBJ1-1	TRBV5-1	CASSLTMNTEAFF
TRBJ1-3	TRBV9	CASSAGGTGNLGGKNTIYF
TRBJ2-5	TRBV29-1	CSALGSFDETQYF
TRBJ1-2	TRBV29-1	CSADRDWDYGYTF
TRBJ2-4	TRBV5-1	CASSLEGPGAAKNIQYF
TRBJ1-4	TRBV12-3/TRBV12-4	CASSSLGRIRNEKLFF